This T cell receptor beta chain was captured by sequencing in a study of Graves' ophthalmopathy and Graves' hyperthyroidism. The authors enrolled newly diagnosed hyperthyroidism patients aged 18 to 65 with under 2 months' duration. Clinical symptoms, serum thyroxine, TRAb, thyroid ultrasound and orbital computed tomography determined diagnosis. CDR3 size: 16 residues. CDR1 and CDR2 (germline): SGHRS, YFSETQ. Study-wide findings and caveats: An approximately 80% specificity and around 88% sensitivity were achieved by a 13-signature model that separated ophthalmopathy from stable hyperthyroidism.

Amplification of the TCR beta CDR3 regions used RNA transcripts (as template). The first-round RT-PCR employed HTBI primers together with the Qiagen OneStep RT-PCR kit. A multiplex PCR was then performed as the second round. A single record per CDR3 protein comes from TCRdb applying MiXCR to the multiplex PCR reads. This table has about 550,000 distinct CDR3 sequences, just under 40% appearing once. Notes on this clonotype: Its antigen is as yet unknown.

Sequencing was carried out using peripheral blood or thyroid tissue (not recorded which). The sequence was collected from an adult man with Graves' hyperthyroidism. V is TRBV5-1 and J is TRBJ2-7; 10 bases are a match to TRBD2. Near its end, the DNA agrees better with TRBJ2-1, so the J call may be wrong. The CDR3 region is CASRGASGSSYNEQFF. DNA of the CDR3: TGCGCCAGCAGGGGAGCTAGCGGGAGCTCCTACAATGAGCAGTTCTTC.